What follows are 15 T cell receptor beta chains derived from one specimen sequenced in a study of T cells in Graves' hyperthyroidism and ophthalmopathy. Authors of the study amplified TCR beta CDR3 regions from RNA transcripts. HTBI primers were used for first-round RT-PCR of the TCR CDR3. TCRdb redid the calling of the multiplex PCR reads with MiXCR, one entry per CDR3 protein. The sample comprises 250,000 to 300,000 distinct CDR3 sequences, approximately 16% of which are singletons, and around 30% rests with the top ten. Material: blood. The receptors shown here come from a woman aged 50 to 60 with Graves' hyperthyroidism that later progressed to Graves' ophthalmopathy.

At least ten counts were recorded for this clonotype. The chain combines TRBV2 with TRBJ2-7; D unclear. Trimming left V 5 bases short and J 2 bases short, with 13 bases between. The length of the CDR3 is 14 residues. Germline loops: CDR1 SNHLY, CDR2 FYNNEI. For the CDR3, the DNA is TGTGCCAGCAGTATAACAGATAATCCCTACGAGCAGTACTTC. Translation: CASSITDNPYEQYF. Drawing the rest from reference TRBV2 and TRBJ2-7, the complete variable domain is EPEVTQTPSHQVTQMGQEVILRCVPISNHLYFYWYRQILGQKVEFLVSFYNNEISEKSEIFDDQFSVERPDGSNFTLKIRSTKLEDSAMYFCASSITDNPYEQYFGPGTRLTVT.

This clonotype occurred many times. V is TRBV4-1 and J is TRBJ2-7, with a possible D match to TRBD1 (6 bases). Deletions cut 5 bases from V and 3 bases from J, with 20 bases between. The germline CDR1 and CDR2 sequences are MGHRA and YSYEKL. CDR3 length equals 16 residues. CDR3 bases: TGCGCCAGCAGCTCACAGCCGGGACACGGAAACTACGAGCAGTACTTC. Protein: CASSSQPGHGNYEQYF.

This chain links TRBV4-2 with TRBJ2-6; 7 bases fit TRBD1. CDR3 size: 17 residues. Per the germline V gene, CDR1 is LGHNA and CDR2 is YNFKEQ. The ends lost 4 bases at V and 1 base at J; junction bases unmatched: 7. The CDR3: CASSLDRVSSGANVLTF. The DNA for the CDR3 is TGTGCCAGCAGCCTAGACAGGGTCTCATCTGGGGCCAACGTCCTGACTTTC.

This clonotype was counted only a few times. The V call is TRBV19, the J call TRBJ1-6, with 10 bases fitting TRBD1. The CDR3 has 14 amino acids. Germline CDR1 reads LNHDA; CDR2 reads SQIVND (reference sequence). The V segment lost 7 bases and the J segment 9 bases; nucleotides outside the gene matches: 6. The CDR3 coding sequence is TGTGCCAGTACCCCTGGGACAGGGGTTTCACCCCTCCACTTT. Protein sequence: CASTPGTGVSPLHF.

This clonotype occurred many times. The chain couples TRBV5-1 to TRBJ1-3; TRBD1 aligns across 8 bases. The CDR3 runs 15 residues. The V and J ends lost 6 bases and 3 bases, in that order; junction bases with no gene match: 8. The V gene's germline CDR1 is SGHRS and CDR2 YFSETQ. The CDR3 is CASTTDRGIGNTIYF. CDR3 DNA: TGCGCCAGCACTACCGACAGGGGCATTGGAAACACCATATATTTT.

This clonotype showed up many times. The chain combines TRBV18 with TRBJ1-2; 8 bases are a match to TRBD1. CDR1 is KGHSH and CDR2 is LQKENI in the germline V gene. Germline trimming cut 10 bases from V and 6 bases from J; bases unmatched to any gene: 10. CDR3 length: 13 residues. CDR3: CATQGQERNGYTF. In nucleotides, the CDR3 is TGTGCCACCCAGGGACAGGAAAGAAATGGCTACACCTTC.

This clonotype was observed many times. The chain recombines TRBV20-1 with TRBJ2-1; 11 bases are shared with TRBD2. The CDR3 is 16 amino acids. V lost 0 bases and J lost 9; bases outside the gene matches: 10. Germline V gene lookup returns CDR1 DFQATT and CDR2 SNEGSKA (reference sequence). The CDR3 loop reads CSARDRIAGGPGEQFF. The CDR3 nucleotides read TGCAGTGCTAGAGATCGTATAGCGGGAGGGCCGGGTGAGCAGTTCTTC.

This chain connects TRBV9 to TRBJ2-1, with 9 positions matching TRBD2. Trimming cost V 4 bases and J 8 bases; bases outside gene matches: 10. Germline-derived CDR1 and CDR2 are SGDLS and YYNGEE. The CDR3 is 15 amino acids. As DNA, the CDR3 is TGTGCCAGCAGCACCTCGGGACTAGCTGTGGATGAGCAGTTCTTC. Protein sequence: CASSTSGLAVDEQFF.

This clonotype was picked up many times. The chain recombines TRBV7-9 with TRBJ2-1; tentatively, D is TRBD2 (5 bases). CDR1 SEHNR and CDR2 FQNEAQ come from the germline V gene (reference sequence). V lost 5 bases to trimming and J lost 6 bases, with 20 bases between them. The CDR3 has 16 amino acids. This CDR3 reads CASSPPEPGGGNEQFF. CDR3 in DNA: TGTGCCAGCAGCCCACCCGAGCCCGGAGGTGGCAATGAGCAGTTCTTC.

The table lists this clonotype with many counts. J is TRBJ1-5 and V is TRBV30, with D possibly matching TRBD1 (6 bases). The ends were cut back, 2 bases at V and 7 bases at J, with 12 bases in the middle. Germline V gene sequence: CDR1 GTSNPN, CDR2 SVGIG (reference sequence). There are 13 residues in the CDR3. CDR3 loop: CAWSTGSNQPQHF. CDR3 bases: TGTGCCTGGAGTACAGGGTCTAACCAGCCCCAGCATTTT.

This clonotype was seen at least ten times. V and J are TRBV28 and TRBJ1-6, with 7 bases identical to TRBD1. V shed 5 bases and J 7 bases; nucleotides not matched to a gene: 5. The CDR3 sequence is 14 residues long. The germline V gene encodes CDR1 MDHEN and CDR2 SYDVKM. This CDR3 is CASSVQGRNSPLHF. The CDR3 region has the DNA TGTGCCAGCAGTGTACAGGGGCGGAATTCACCCCTCCACTTT.

Points on this clonotype: This clone may be a read error of a much larger clone one base away. The chain employs TRBV30 and TRBJ2-5; D might be TRBD1 (6 bases). Germline V CDR1 and CDR2: GTSNPN, SVGIG (reference sequence). The CDR3 totals 11 residues. As DNA, the CDR3 is TGTTCCTGGGACAACCAAGAGACCCAGTACTTC. As protein: CSWDNQETQYF.

This clonotype was recorded many times. The J gene is TRBJ2-5, the V gene TRBV7-2; D might be TRBD1 or TRBD2, each matching 5 bases. V was trimmed by 8 bases and J by 2 bases, leaving 12 bases between them. The germline CDR1 and CDR2 sequences are SGHTA and FQGNSA. The CDR3 spans 13 residues. CDR3 sequence reads: CASREGPQETQYF. CDR3 bases: TGTGCCAGCCGAGAGGGGCCGCAAGAGACCCAGTACTTC.

This clonotype was picked up a small number of times. V and J are TRBV2 and TRBJ1-1, with 7 bases identical to TRBD1. The CDR3 runs 16 residues. Germline V CDR1 and CDR2: SNHLY, FYNNEI. After removal of 6 bases from V and 1 base from J, the junction contained 11 bases not matched to a gene. The CDR3 DNA reads as TGTGCCAGCAGACTTGGACAGGTCTTCAAGAACACTGAAGCTTTCTTT. This translates into CASRLGQVFKNTEAFF.

This clonotype was counted a few times. V and J are TRBV11-1 and TRBJ1-6, with D perhaps TRBD1 (5 bases). The V gene lost 3 bases and the J gene lost 7 bases, with 7 bases spanning the gap. Per germline, CDR1 SGHAT and CDR2 FQDESV (reference sequence). CDR3 size: 13 residues. This CDR3 is CASSFNRNSPLHF. In nucleotides, the CDR3 is TGTGCCAGCAGCTTTAACAGGAATTCACCCCTCCACTTT.